Listed here are 15 T cell receptor beta chains from one sample, sequenced in a study of T cells in Graves' hyperthyroidism and ophthalmopathy. RNA transcripts provided the source from which TCR beta CDR3 regions were amplified. Initially, a first-round RT-PCR of the TCR CDR3 employed the HTBI primer set. One entry per CDR3 protein results from TCRdb running MiXCR on the multiplex PCR reads. The sample lists over 300,000 distinct CDR3 sequences; about 14% were seen once. What was sequenced was blood. Source of these receptors: a woman aged 55-75 years with Graves' hyperthyroidism.

The sample holds many counts of this clonotype. The chain uses TRBV7-9 and TRBJ2-5; possible D gene TRBD2, 6 bases. Trimming removed 1 base at V and 5 bases at J, with 14 bases between. This CDR3 spans 15 amino acids. Germline V gene lookup returns CDR1 SEHNR and CDR2 FQNEAQ (reference sequence). The CDR3 nucleotides are TGTGCCAGCAGCTTAGGGGTGAGACGGGGGGAGACCCAGTACTTC. Translating gives CASSLGVRRGETQYF.

For the CDR3, the DNA is TGTGCCACCAGCAGAGGTAACAACCCGTGGAATGAGCAGTTCTTC. Translating gives CATSRGNNPWNEQFF. This rearrangement joins TRBV15 to TRBJ2-1, with D unresolved. V gave up 1 base and J gave up 7 bases, with 14 bases separating them. The germline V gene encodes CDR1 LNHNV and CDR2 YYDKDF (reference sequence). This CDR3 spans 15 amino acids.

The sample holds many counts of this clonotype. The V and J genes are TRBV12-3 or TRBV12-4 and TRBJ1-1; 12 bases align to TRBD1. The CDR3 has 16 residues. After removal of 3 bases from V and 3 bases from J, the junction contained 5 bases not matched to a gene. The CDR3 reads CASSFGTGGGDTEAFF. Here the CDR3 DNA reads TGTGCCAGCAGTTTCGGGACAGGGGGCGGAGACACTGAAGCTTTCTTT.

This clonotype was seen repeatedly, ten times or more. V usage is TRBV20-1 and J usage is TRBJ2-3; D not certain. Trimming left V 5 bases short and J 0 bases short, with 12 bases between. The germline V gene has CDR1 DFQATT and CDR2 SNEGSKA (reference sequence). This CDR3 is 14 amino acids long. CDR3 loop: CSAGVSASTDTQYF. The CDR3 region has the DNA TGCAGTGCTGGGGTGTCGGCCAGCACAGATACGCAGTATTTT.

This clonotype was picked up many times. This chain uses TRBV30 with TRBJ1-1; the D is unclear. The CDR3 covers 13 residues. V was clipped by 5 bases and J by 4 bases, with 14 bases between them. Germline lookup yields CDR1 GTSNPN and CDR2 SVGIG (reference sequence). The CDR3 sequence: CAWAPSPGTEAFF. The CDR3 nucleotides are TGTGCCTGGGCGCCTTCACCGGGCACTGAAGCTTTCTTT. The full variable domain, in which reference TRBV30 and TRBJ1-1 provide the parts outside the CDR3, is SQTIHQWPATLVQPVGSPLSLECTVEGTSNPNLYWYRQAAGRGLQLLFYSVGIGQISSEVPQNLSASRPQDRQFILSSKKLLLSDSGFYLCAWAPSPGTEAFFGQGTRLTVV.

A few counts support this clonotype. This chain joins TRBV7-9 and TRBJ2-1; the D is unclear. Trimming shortened V by 5 bases and J by 11 bases, and 10 bases separated the two germline ends. This CDR3 spans 11 amino acids. CDR1 SEHNR and CDR2 FQNEAQ come from the germline V gene (reference sequence). In nucleotides, the CDR3 is TGTGCCAGCAGCCCAGAAGAGCAGCAGTTCTTC. Translated, it gives CASSPEEQQFF.

This clonotype was detected ten times or more. The V and J genes are TRBV27 and TRBJ2-1; 10 bases are shared with TRBD1. The CDR3 has 16 residues. Germline V gene lookup returns CDR1 MNHEY and CDR2 SMNVEV (reference sequence). V dropped 3 bases and J dropped 3; count of bases not matched to a gene: 5. The CDR3, as DNA: TGTGCCAGCAGTTTGAGTTGGGACAGGGGCTACAATGAGCAGTTCTTC. This codes for CASSLSWDRGYNEQFF.

V is TRBV5-8 and J is TRBJ2-2; D is possibly TRBD2 (5 bases). Germline CDR1 reads SGHTS; CDR2 reads YDEGEE. V was shortened by 0 bases and J by 14 bases, with 8 bases between the two germline ends. The CDR3 length is 11 residues. The CDR3 region has the DNA TGTGCCAGCAGCTTGGTCGGAGGACTGTTTTTT. Amino acid sequence: CASSLVGGLFF.

This clonotype was recorded at least ten times. The CDR3 loop is CASSLAMATTYNEQFF. CDR3 sequence (DNA): TGTGCCAGCAGCTTAGCGATGGCGACTACGTACAATGAGCAGTTCTTC. The chain carries TRBV7-8 and TRBJ2-1, with D perhaps TRBD2 (5 bases). This CDR3 has 16 residues. Trimming left V 0 bases short and J 4 bases short, with 13 bases between. Germline-derived CDR1 and CDR2 are SGHVS and FQNEAQ.

The chain combines TRBV12-3 or TRBV12-4 with TRBJ2-3; D call uncertain. Deletions cut 3 bases from V and 2 bases from J, with 9 bases between. CDR3 length: 14 amino acids. CDR3 amino acids: CASSFGILTDTQYF. CDR3 coding DNA: TGTGCCAGCAGTTTTGGGATACTCACAGATACGCAGTATTTT.

This clonotype was observed at least ten times. This sequence joins TRBV20-1 and TRBJ2-1, with D possibly matching TRBD2 (6 bases). Germline V CDR1 and CDR2: DFQATT, SNEGSKA (reference sequence). This CDR3 has 15 amino acids. The V gene lost 3 bases and the J gene lost 5 bases, with 17 bases spanning the gap. The CDR3 spells CSARGGLASDNEQFF. As DNA, the CDR3 is TGCAGTGCTAGGGGCGGGCTAGCGAGTGACAATGAGCAGTTCTTC.

The genes are TRBV10-1 and TRBJ2-2; D is tentatively TRBD1 or TRBD2 (6 bases each). Germline V gives CDR1 WNHNN, CDR2 SYGVQD (reference sequence). V lost 0 bases to trimming and J lost 4 bases, with 18 bases between them. This CDR3 contains 18 residues. CDR3 amino acids: CASSESVLWGARTGELFF. The DNA for the CDR3 is TGCGCCAGCAGTGAGTCGGTGTTGTGGGGGGCGCGCACCGGGGAGCTGTTTTTT.

This clonotype was counted ten times or more. V is TRBV12-5 and J is TRBJ2-7; tentative D call: TRBD1 (6 bases). The germline gives CDR1 LGHNT, CDR2 FRNRAP. CDR3 length: 13 amino acids. V lost 2 bases, J lost 3 bases, and 8 bases lay in between. CDR3 DNA sequence: TGTGCTAGTGGTTTGCAGGACAGCTACGAGCAGTACTTC. It encodes CASGLQDSYEQYF.

A remark on this clonotype: The junction shows a germline mismatch at one end, possibly a read error. The chain couples TRBV2 to TRBJ2-1, with D possibly matching TRBD2 (6 bases). From germline, CDR1 is SNHLY and CDR2 FYNNEI. This CDR3 spans 17 amino acids. The CDR3 sequence is CATSDPRAGYLYNEQFF. The CDR3 DNA reads as TGTGCCACCAGTGACCCCCGGGCGGGATATCTTTACAATGAGCAGTTCTTC.

There are many counts of this clonotype. J is TRBJ1-3 and V is TRBV20-1; D ambiguous. Germline loops: CDR1 DFQATT, CDR2 SNEGSKA (reference sequence). There are 12 residues in the CDR3. V was clipped by 3 bases and J by 3 bases, with 6 bases between them. CDR3 amino acids: CSARINGNTIYF. CDR3 DNA sequence: TGCAGTGCTAGGATCAATGGAAACACCATATATTTT.